This T cell receptor (beta chain) was identified during a study of identical twins. MiXCR, run by TCRdb on the 5' RACE reads, gives a single entry per CDR3 protein. The table shows 350,000 or so distinct CDR3 sequences, with 8.5% to 10% occurring only once. This clonotype originated in a woman aged 45 to 65 in good health. Specimen: naive T cells sorted from blood.

The DNA for the CDR3 is TGTGCCAGCAGCCAAGGCCTCCTTCTTGGTTCACCCCTCCACTTT. This encodes CASSQGLLLGSPLHF. The gene calls are TRBV3-1 and TRBJ1-6; D not certain. The germline gives CDR1 LGHDT, CDR2 YNNKEL (reference sequence). V lost 1 base and J 9 bases, leaving 13 bases between the germline ends. The CDR3 has 15 amino acids.